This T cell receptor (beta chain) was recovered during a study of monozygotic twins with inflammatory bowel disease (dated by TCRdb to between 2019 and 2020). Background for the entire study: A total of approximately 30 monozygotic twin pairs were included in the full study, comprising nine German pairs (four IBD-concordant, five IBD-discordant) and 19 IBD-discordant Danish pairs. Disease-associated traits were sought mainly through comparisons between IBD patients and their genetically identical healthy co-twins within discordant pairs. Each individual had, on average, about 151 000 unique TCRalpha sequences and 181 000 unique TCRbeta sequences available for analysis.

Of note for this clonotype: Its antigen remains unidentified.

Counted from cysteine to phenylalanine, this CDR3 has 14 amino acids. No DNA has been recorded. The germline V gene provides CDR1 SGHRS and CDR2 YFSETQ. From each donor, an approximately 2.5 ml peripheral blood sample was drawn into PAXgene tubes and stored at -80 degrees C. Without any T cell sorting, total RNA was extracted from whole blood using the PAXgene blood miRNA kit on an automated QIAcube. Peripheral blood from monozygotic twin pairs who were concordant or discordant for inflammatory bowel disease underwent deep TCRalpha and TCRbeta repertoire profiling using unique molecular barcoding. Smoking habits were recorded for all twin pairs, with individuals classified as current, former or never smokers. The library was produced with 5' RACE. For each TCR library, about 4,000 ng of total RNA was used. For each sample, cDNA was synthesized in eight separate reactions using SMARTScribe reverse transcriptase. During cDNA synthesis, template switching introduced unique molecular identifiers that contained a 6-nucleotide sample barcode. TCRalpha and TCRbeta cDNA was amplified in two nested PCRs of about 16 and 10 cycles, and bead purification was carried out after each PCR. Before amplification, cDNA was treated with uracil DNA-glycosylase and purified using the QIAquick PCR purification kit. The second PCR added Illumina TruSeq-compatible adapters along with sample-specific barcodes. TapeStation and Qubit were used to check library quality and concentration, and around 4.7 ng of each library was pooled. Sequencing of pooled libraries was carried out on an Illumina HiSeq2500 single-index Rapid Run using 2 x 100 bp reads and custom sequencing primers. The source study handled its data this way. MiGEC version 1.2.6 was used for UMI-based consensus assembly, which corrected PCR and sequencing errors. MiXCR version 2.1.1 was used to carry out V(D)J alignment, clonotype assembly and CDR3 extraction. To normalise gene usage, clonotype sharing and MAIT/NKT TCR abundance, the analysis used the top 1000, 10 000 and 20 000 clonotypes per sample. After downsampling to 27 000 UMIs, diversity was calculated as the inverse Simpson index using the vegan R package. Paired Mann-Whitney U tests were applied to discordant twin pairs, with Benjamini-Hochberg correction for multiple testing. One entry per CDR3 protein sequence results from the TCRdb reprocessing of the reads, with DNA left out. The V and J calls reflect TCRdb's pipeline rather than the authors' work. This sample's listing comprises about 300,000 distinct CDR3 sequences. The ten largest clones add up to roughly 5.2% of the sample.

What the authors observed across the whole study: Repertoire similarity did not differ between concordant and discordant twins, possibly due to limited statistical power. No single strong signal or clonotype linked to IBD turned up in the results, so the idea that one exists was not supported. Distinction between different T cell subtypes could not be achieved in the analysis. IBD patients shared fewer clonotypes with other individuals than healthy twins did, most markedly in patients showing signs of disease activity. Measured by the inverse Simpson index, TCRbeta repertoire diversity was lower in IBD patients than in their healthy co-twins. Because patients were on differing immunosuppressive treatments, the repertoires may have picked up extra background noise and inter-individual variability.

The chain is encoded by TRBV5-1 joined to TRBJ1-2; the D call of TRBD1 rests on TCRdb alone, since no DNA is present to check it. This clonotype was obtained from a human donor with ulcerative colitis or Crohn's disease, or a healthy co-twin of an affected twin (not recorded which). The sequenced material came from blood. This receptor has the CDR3 CASSPVTGSGGYTF.